This TCR beta chain was captured by sequencing in a study of shared clonotypes between healthy human individuals. CDR1 is MDHEN and CDR2 is SYDVKM in the germline V gene. The V gene end was trimmed by 3 bases and the J gene end by 2 bases; junction bases not matched to a gene: 3. The CDR3 is 14 residues long. Sequenced by immunoSEQ multiplex PCR; TCRdb stores in-frame clones only, minus some. Of about 2 million clones detected, approximately 95% appear once; the ten largest clones hold roughly 0.13%. The chain combines TRBV28 with TRBJ2-7; TRBD1 agrees at 8 bases. The specimen was naive CD4+ T cells sorted from blood. Subset given: CD45RA+ positively selected. The sequence was obtained from a man younger than 35 in good health. CDR3: CASSLGTGTYEQYF. CDR3 nucleotides: TGTGCCAGCAGTTTGGGGACAGGTACCTACGAGCAGTACTTC. The variable domain in full, with the rest retrieved from reference TRBV28 and TRBJ2-7, is DVKVTQSSRYLVKRTGEKVFLECVQDMDHENMFWYRQDPGLGLRLIYFSYDVKMKEKGDIPEGYSVSREKKERFSLILESASTNQTSMYLCASSLGTGTYEQYFGPGTRLTVT.